Detailed here is one T cell receptor (beta chain). The target of this receptor is not known. Nothing much larger sits one base from this clone, and base qualities are not available. This entry comes from a study of long-term antiretroviral therapy in people with HIV (dated 2022 in TCRdb). For the study in its entirety: The earliest samples were collected approximately a decade before the 2015 WHO recommendation for immediate ART, a period when ART was typically delayed until CD4 counts fell. The cohort contributed over 150 cryopreserved PBMC samples from about 31 adults with confirmed HIV infection, collected serially over a mean of around 6 years (range 1-12). No cross-contamination during QIAcube processing was seen in test extractions of a monoclonal T-cell line run alongside 25 to 35 polyclonal samples. This retrospective serial study examined whether starting ART and sustained HIV suppression were associated with changes in the composition and diversity of the TRB repertoire in peripheral blood. Among the roughly 30 participants with HIV, eleven were female. The paper as a whole reports these results and caveats: Starting ART was linked to a significant rise in TRB diversity, yet even after long-term ART the diversity remained significantly lower than in transplant donor controls. Inferences about post-ART repertoire changes were limited because no data were available on ART adherence, viral resistance or therapy changes. The samples span the years 2004 to 2017, and the ART regimens used may be less effective than current regimens. Unsorted PBMC were profiled instead of sorted CD4+ and CD8+ T cells because pre-ART samples had limited cell numbers. Expanded TRB clones identified before ART initiation dominated the repertoire across all time points, though the dominance fluctuated and decreased in many PLHIV after ART. Compared with controls, HIV repertoires had narrower CDR3 length ranges, and the network structure pointed to an antigen-experienced repertoire that shifted only slightly toward naive after ART. Because PBMC availability was limited, only the TCR beta chain was sequenced, with no alpha chain pairing.

Inclusion was restricted to participants for whom at least one PBMC sample before ART initiation and at least two post-ART samples were available. Every participant with HIV received treatment in the United States of America. Before DNA extraction, cryopreserved samples of about 1-11 million PBMC were thawed and then washed. At the time of the earliest PBMC sample, participants with HIV were aged between about 20 and 55 years. PBMC samples from each participant spanned 1-4 timepoints before ART initiation and 2-8 timepoints after ART initiation, with a median of 7 samples. Serial HIV viral load, CD4+ T-cell count, ART history and demographic data were obtained for every participant. Using a Qiagen kit on a QIAcube, genomic DNA was extracted from unsorted PBMC, with samples processed in batches of 12. Sequencing of the TRB variable region was done with the immunoSEQ hsTCRB v3.0 assay at survey level resolution. The target sequencing depth for TRB was about 40,000-55,000 T-cell genomes per sample. An Illumina MiSeq with a v3 150-cycle kit was used to sequence the pooled TRB libraries. Turning to the authors' computational methods: Repertoire analysis was performed in R inside a reproducible Nextflow workflow that covered QC, data transformation and analysis. LymphoSeq2, an R package for AIRR-Seq data exploration, was used to implement custom analyses. A handful of samples that produced fewer than 5000 total TRB sequences were removed, so 150 to 200 HIV repertoires were analyzed. Among the 188 retained HIV repertoires, roughly 60 were collected before ART initiation and 120 to 140 were collected after ART initiation. Each repertoire was downsampled to 5000 TRB nucleotide sequences, and summary statistics were averaged across 100 downsampling iterations. TRB sequences were retained for analysis only if CDR3 regions of at least seven amino acids were present. Diversity was measured with a Shannon entropy-derived clonality score and the Gini coefficient. In the repertoire networks, any two of the top 5000 CDR3 amino acid sequences were connected whenever the two sequences differed by an edit distance of one. GLIPH2 predicted antigen specificity groups and MHC restriction for TRB CDR3 amino acid sequences. To flag known CMV, EBV, HIV or tissue antigen associations, CDR3 amino acid sequences were matched against VDJdb and McPAS-TCR. Pre-ART, post-ART and control groups were compared with Wilcoxon signed-rank tests and Holm-Bonferroni correction. TCRdb provides this immuneACCESS table in a form limited to in-frame rearrangements. Some clones are lacking; in checked studies, under half of them reflect an unresolved V gene, and why the rest are absent is not known. That table gives V, J and clone size, and the DNA gave D and trimming. In this sample the table shows about 36,000 clones, around three quarters of which occur a single time. The top ten clonotypes cover about 5.8% of the sample.

The CDR3 runs 15 residues from the cysteine to the phenylalanine. Of the read, only the CDR3 DNA is kept; its 45 bases are in frame from base 1. As encoded in the germline V gene, CDR1 is KGHSH while CDR2 is LQKENI. V ends up 3 bases short and J 7 bases short, with an unmatched junction base count of 6. The material sequenced was unsorted PBMCs, taken 3.4 years after starting antiretroviral therapy. The TCR originated in a man aged 25-40 years with HIV. The V and J genes are TRBV18 and TRBJ1-4; 9 bases in the middle match TRBD1. The nucleotide sequence is TGTGCCAGCTCACCCCCGACAGGGGGGGTTGAAAAACTGTTTTTT. Translation gives CASSPPTGGVEKLFF.